Each of the 25 T cell receptor beta chains below was sequenced from the same sample in a study of response to subunit inactivated influenza vaccine. TCRdb itself ran the RT-PCR reads through MiXCR, one entry per CDR3 protein. Counted here are approximately 530,000 distinct CDR3 sequences, approximately 7.2% occurring once; the ten biggest clones make up about 12%. The sequencing here drew on PBMCs from blood, taken about 23 months after vaccination. These receptors all come from a man aged 50 to 69 who received an inactivated influenza vaccine.

This clonotype was found many times. The V call is TRBV20-1, the J call TRBJ1-2; D uncertain. Germline CDR1 DFQATT, CDR2 SNEGSKA (reference sequence). The CDR3 runs 10 residues. V lost 3 bases and J lost 7, with 6 bases in between. The CDR3 reads CSARTTGYTF. CDR3 nucleotide sequence: TGCAGTGCTAGGACGACTGGCTACACCTTC.

The sample holds a few counts of this clonotype. The chain links TRBV4-3 to TRBJ1-1, with unresolved D. The CDR3 has 15 amino acids. Trimming removed 0 bases at V and 0 bases at J, with 8 bases between. Germline V gene data show CDR1 as LGHNA and CDR2 as YSLEER. CDR3 sequence reads: CASSQDWGMNTEAFF. DNA for the CDR3: TGCGCCAGCAGCCAAGATTGGGGAATGAACACTGAAGCTTTCTTT.

The genes are TRBV6-1 and TRBJ2-7, with TRBD2 matching over 8 bases. Trimming at V came to 3 bases and at J to 5 bases, leaving 3 bases not matched to a gene. This CDR3 region has 13 residues. Germline assignment: CDR1 MNHNS and CDR2 SASEGT. DNA of the CDR3: TGTGCCAGCAGTGACGGGAGGGTCCACGAGCAGTACTTC. Protein product: CASSDGRVHEQYF.

There are a few counts of this clonotype. The chain employs TRBV12-3 or TRBV12-4 and TRBJ1-5, with D perhaps matching TRBD1 (5 bases). The CDR3 has 11 amino acids. V was shortened by 5 bases and J by 13 bases, with 12 bases between the two germline ends. The CDR3 loop reads CASSRDGPQHF. The CDR3 DNA is TGTGCCAGCAGTCGGGACGGTCCACAGCATTTT.

This clonotype was counted once. The junction departs from the called germline gene at one end, perhaps through a read error. V usage is TRBV6-1 and J usage is TRBJ2-5; 9 nucleotides align to TRBD2. Germline V gives CDR1 MNHNS, CDR2 SASEGT. The CDR3 covers 16 residues. CDR3 loop: CASRPSSGGFQDTQYF. Written as DNA, the CDR3 is TGTGCCAGCAGGCCCTCCAGCGGGGGGTTCCAAGACACCCAGTACTTC.

This clonotype was seen many times. The CDR3: CASSLTVSNQPQHF. The CDR3 nucleotides are TGTGCCAGCAGTTTGACGGTCAGCAATCAGCCCCAGCATTTT. This chain joins TRBV12-3 or TRBV12-4 and TRBJ1-5; D is unclear. The ends were cut back, 3 bases at V and 1 base at J, with 7 bases in the middle. This CDR3 has 14 amino acids.

The rearrangement joins TRBV12-3 or TRBV12-4 to TRBJ1-2; 8 bases agree with TRBD1. The CDR3 is made up of 14 amino acids. The V segment lost 0 bases and the J segment 5 bases; nucleotides outside the gene matches: 2. The CDR3 bases are TGTGCCAGCAGTTTAGCGGGACAGGAATATGGCTACACCTTC. Protein product: CASSLAGQEYGYTF.

This clonotype was picked up many times. This chain joins TRBV12-3 or TRBV12-4 and TRBJ2-1; 7 nucleotides agree with TRBD1. There are 15 residues in the CDR3. With 3 bases clipped from V and 9 bases from J, the junction kept 11 bases outside the gene matches. Here the CDR3 reads CASSFETGLAVEQFF. Here the CDR3 DNA reads TGTGCCAGCAGTTTCGAGACAGGGTTGGCGGTTGAGCAGTTCTTC.

The rearrangement joins TRBV6-1 to TRBJ1-2; possibly TRBD1 for D (5 bases). Germline loops: CDR1 MNHNS, CDR2 SASEGT. The V end lost 4 bases, the J end lost 7 bases, and 13 bases lay between the germline ends. The CDR3 sequence is 13 residues long. CDR3 nucleotides: TGTGCCAGCAGTGTAGTTGCGGGGGGTGGCTACACCTTC. The encoded protein is CASSVVAGGGYTF.

The rearrangement joins TRBV28 to TRBJ2-1; the D is unclear. The CDR3 loop spans 14 amino acids. Trimming shortened V by 5 bases and J by 9 bases, and 17 bases separated the two germline ends. Germline values: CDR1 MDHEN, CDR2 SYDVKM. CDR3 residues: CASSPPRPLGEQFF. In DNA form, the CDR3 reads TGTGCCAGCAGTCCCCCGAGGCCCCTGGGTGAGCAGTTCTTC.

This chain links TRBV12-3 or TRBV12-4 with TRBJ2-1, with D unresolved. The V and J ends lost 4 bases and 6 bases respectively, with 13 bases between them. CDR3 length: 14 residues. Written as DNA, the CDR3 is TGTGCCAGCAGTTCCTATGGCGGTCCCAATGAGCAGTTCTTC. This translates into CASSSYGGPNEQFF.

The table lists this clonotype with many counts. V usage is TRBV12-3 or TRBV12-4 and J usage is TRBJ2-3; tentative D call: TRBD2 (6 bases). V was clipped by 5 bases and J by 1 base, with 19 bases between them. This CDR3 contains 17 residues. For the CDR3, the DNA is TGTGCCAGCAGTCCTCGCGGGACTCCCCTCGGCACAGATACGCAGTATTTT. Translated: CASSPRGTPLGTDTQYF.

V usage is TRBV20-1 and J usage is TRBJ2-7, with D possibly being TRBD1 (5 bases). V was trimmed by 3 bases and J by 3 bases, leaving 15 bases between them. The CDR3 runs 14 residues. From germline, CDR1 is DFQATT and CDR2 SNEGSKA (reference sequence). The CDR3: CSASGQGLVYEQYF. The CDR3 bases are TGCAGTGCTAGTGGGCAGGGCCTCGTCTACGAGCAGTACTTC.

This clonotype occurred a few times. The rearrangement uses TRBV10-3 and TRBJ2-7; 8 nucleotides line up with TRBD2. From germline, CDR1 is ENHRY and CDR2 SYGVKD. This CDR3 has 14 amino acids. The junction had 7 bases not matched to a gene; V was cut back by 2 bases and J by 7 bases. CDR3 residues: CAISETSGTREQYF. The DNA of the CDR3 is TGTGCCATCAGTGAGACTAGCGGAACTCGGGAGCAGTACTTC.

This clonotype showed up many times. The V call is TRBV6-2 or TRBV6-3, the J call TRBJ1-5; 7 nucleotides align to TRBD1. V shed 4 bases and J 7 bases; nucleotides not matched to a gene: 4. The CDR3 sequence is 13 residues long. Germline V gene data show CDR1 as MNHEY and CDR2 as SVGEGT. CDR3 protein: CASSFQTGQPQHF. CDR3 nucleotide sequence: TGTGCCAGCAGTTTCCAGACAGGGCAGCCCCAGCATTTT.

CDR3 region: CASSQDRGRGEGNTIYF. The CDR3 region has the DNA TGTGCCAGCAGCCAAGATCGAGGTAGAGGGGAAGGAAACACCATATATTTT. V usage is TRBV3-1 and J usage is TRBJ1-3; possible D gene TRBD1, 5 bases. This CDR3 contains 17 residues. CDR1 is LGHDT and CDR2 is YNNKEL in the germline V gene (reference sequence). V was pared by 0 bases and J by 4 bases, with 16 bases between.

J is TRBJ2-3 and V is TRBV5-1; no firm D call. The CDR3 covers 16 residues. Trimming took 0 bases from V and 1 from J, leaving 12 bases between them. Germline V lookup: CDR1 SGHRS, CDR2 YFSETQ. CDR3 in amino acids: CASSLALSKGTDTQYF. The CDR3 nucleotides read TGCGCCAGCAGCTTGGCCCTGTCGAAGGGCACAGATACGCAGTATTTT.

This chain connects TRBV30 to TRBJ1-1; no definite D call. This CDR3 region has 15 residues. The V gene lost 3 bases and the J gene lost 0 bases, with 14 bases spanning the gap. Germline lookup yields CDR1 GTSNPN and CDR2 SVGIG (reference sequence). DNA of the CDR3: TGTGCCTGGAGGGGTTTTGACGGCTTGAACACTGAAGCTTTCTTT. This codes for CAWRGFDGLNTEAFF.

V gene TRBV6-1 combines with J gene TRBJ2-2, with D possibly being TRBD2 (5 bases). The V end lost 6 bases, the J end lost 7 bases, and 21 bases lay between the germline ends. Germline V gene lookup returns CDR1 MNHNS and CDR2 SASEGT. CDR3 length equals 16 residues. As DNA, the CDR3 is TGTGCCAGCAGCCTCAGGAGGAGATACACCGGCGGGGAGCTGTTTTTT. Translation gives CASSLRRRYTGGELFF.

In its sample, this clonotype was seen many times. The chain combines TRBV10-3 with TRBJ2-1, with no clear D. Trimming removed 0 bases at V and 10 bases at J, with 10 bases between. This CDR3 is built from 13 residues. The germline V gene encodes CDR1 ENHRY and CDR2 SYGVKD. CDR3 in DNA: TGTGCCATCAGTGAGTCGTTAACGTACGAGCAGTTCTTC. This encodes CAISESLTYEQFF.

This clonotype was picked up many times. The V gene is TRBV11-2, the J gene TRBJ1-2; D remains ambiguous. Germline V gene data show CDR1 as SGHAT and CDR2 as FQNNGV. Trimming removed 5 bases from V and 8 bases from J, with 15 bases in between. The CDR3 runs to 13 residues. This CDR3 is CASSQQLFGGYTF. CDR3 in DNA: TGTGCCAGCAGCCAACAGCTTTTTGGCGGCTACACCTTC.

This clonotype was seen at least ten times. This chain uses TRBV15 with TRBJ2-1; no definite D call. V was cut by 3 bases and J by 2 bases, with 11 bases left in between. Germline V gives CDR1 LNHNV, CDR2 YYDKDF (reference sequence). The CDR3 has 15 residues. CDR3 in amino acids: CATSSSGSPYNEQFF. CDR3 sequence (DNA): TGTGCCACCAGCAGTTCCGGGTCCCCCTACAATGAGCAGTTCTTC.

The chain is built from TRBV20-1 and TRBJ2-3, with a tentative D call TRBD2 (5 bases). Per the germline V gene, CDR1 is DFQATT and CDR2 is SNEGSKA (reference sequence). Trimming pared 6 bases from V and 0 bases from J, leaving 16 bases between. The CDR3 length is 15 residues. The CDR3 here is CSATSRRASTDTQYF. The CDR3, as DNA: TGCAGTGCAACCTCAAGGCGGGCAAGCACAGATACGCAGTATTTT.

This clonotype was recorded a few times. The chain joins TRBV4-3 to TRBJ2-1; 7 bases map to TRBD2. The CDR3 covers 15 residues. Germline V gene lookup returns CDR1 LGHNA and CDR2 YSLEER. V lost 4 bases and J lost 2; bases outside the gene matches: 5. The CDR3 coding sequence is TGCGCCAGCAGCCCTGGGAGGGCCCCCTACAATGAGCAGTTCTTC. It specifies CASSPGRAPYNEQFF.

This clonotype turned up a few times. This chain connects TRBV18 to TRBJ2-3; 7 bases map to TRBD2. The V gene's germline CDR1 is KGHSH and CDR2 LQKENI. V shed 4 bases and J 6 bases; nucleotides not matched to a gene: 10. The CDR3 spans 15 residues. The CDR3, as DNA: TGTGCCAGCTCACTAAGCGGGATGAGTGCCGATACGCAGTATTTT. The encoded protein is CASSLSGMSADTQYF.